This TCR beta chain was captured in a study of blood T cell repertoires in COVID-19. Study at large: From the United States, Italy and Spain came samples of acute and convalescent COVID-19. T cells, B-cell-depleted T cells, or PBMCs provided the cDNA or gDNA that served as material.

CDR3 length equals 15 residues. Germline V gene sequence: CDR1 SGHVS, CDR2 FNYEAQ. The V gene lost 6 bases and the J gene lost 0 bases, with 9 bases spanning the gap. Per the authors' pipeline: Amplification with reference gene primers provided the estimates of nucleated cell counts. Assay: immunoSEQ multiplex PCR; the TCRdb copy retains only in-frame clones and omits some. That table supplies the V and J calls and clone size; D and trimming were determined from the DNA. The sample holds around 380,000 clones, roughly four fifths seen once. The chain employs TRBV7-6 and TRBJ1-6; a possible D gene is TRBD1 (5 bases). The source material was peripheral blood. The clonotype comes from a human donor with acute or convalescent COVID-19. The donor label of this sample is uncertain. CDR3 DNA sequence: TGTGCCAGCAGTCAGGGCAGCTCCTATAATTCACCCCTCCACTTT. Translation gives CASSQGSSYNSPLHF.